Here is one TCR beta chain with its context. Its specificity is unknown. This entry is derived from a study of T-cell memory formation after mild COVID-19. Trimming took 8 bases from V and 3 from J; bases not matched to a gene: 9. Looked up from germline, CDR1 is SGHTA and CDR2 is FQGNSA. CDR3 length: 16 amino acids. General study points: CD8+ contracting clones occupied EMRA, while CD4+ ones occupied mainly CM and EM.

TCRdb re-derived calls from the 5' RACE reads in MiXCR, one entry per CDR3 protein. Among about 340,000 distinct CDR3 sequences, 15% to 20% were seen once, and the ten largest hold about a fifth. The sample taken for sequencing was PBMCs or a T cell subset sorted from them (not recorded which). The sequence came from a man aged 18 to 30 who had mild COVID-19 (a few samples of this study predate the infection). Cell type and time point are not known. The chain is built from TRBV7-2 and TRBJ2-1, with 11 bases that match TRBD1. The CDR3 DNA follows: TGTGCCAGCGCCGCTCGGACAGGGGGCTACTACAATGAGCAGTTCTTC. This codes for CASAARTGGYYNEQFF.